This passage covers 22 T cell receptor beta chains from one sample sequenced in a study of blood T cell repertoires in COVID-19. TCRdb keeps only in-frame clones here, not all; method: immunoSEQ multiplex PCR. The repertoire holds under 150,000 clones, about 80% seen once, with roughly 4% in the top ten. Sequencing was carried out using PBMCs or T cells enriched from blood (not recorded which). Every receptor here comes from a middle-aged man in a cohort exposed to, infected with or recovered from COVID-19 (not recorded which).

The rearrangement uses TRBV7-9 and TRBJ2-1, with 7 bases that match TRBD1. Germline V lookup: CDR1 SEHNR, CDR2 FQNEAQ (reference sequence). Trimming took 5 bases from V and 4 from J; bases not matched to a gene: 8. The CDR3 runs to 15 residues. CDR3 in amino acids: CASSLQGPPYNEQFF. The CDR3, as DNA: TGTGCCAGCAGCCTACAGGGGCCCCCATACAATGAGCAGTTCTTC.

V gene TRBV6-4 combines with J gene TRBJ2-1, with TRBD2 matching 9 bases. V lost 3 bases and J lost 0; bases outside the gene matches: 0. The CDR3 extends over 15 amino acids. Germline V gene lookup returns CDR1 MRHNA and CDR2 SNTAGT. The CDR3 loop reads CASSEREGSYNEQFF. CDR3 DNA sequence: TGTGCCAGCAGTGAGCGGGAGGGCTCCTACAATGAGCAGTTCTTC.

The chain combines TRBV10-3 with TRBJ2-7, with a tentative D call TRBD2 (6 bases). Trimming shortened V by 2 bases and J by 3 bases, and 17 bases separated the two germline ends. The germline V gene encodes CDR1 ENHRY and CDR2 SYGVKD. The CDR3 extends over 16 amino acids. CDR3 protein: CAISEGRPGASYEQYF. The CDR3, as DNA: TGTGCCATCAGTGAGGGGAGGCCCGGGGCAAGCTACGAGCAGTACTTC.

This chain links TRBV19 with TRBJ1-2; weak D call: TRBD1 (6 bases). V was shortened by 8 bases and J by 4 bases, with 20 bases between the two germline ends. The germline V gene encodes CDR1 LNHDA and CDR2 SQIVND (reference sequence). This CDR3 has 15 residues. For the CDR3, the DNA is TGTGCCAGTTATTGGGGGGGCTCTACCTCCTATGGCTACACCTTC. It translates to CASYWGGSTSYGYTF.

This chain uses TRBV5-8 with TRBJ2-7; the match to TRBD1 covers 9 bases. The CDR3 loop spans 14 amino acids. Trimming cost V 8 bases and J 6 bases; bases outside gene matches: 12. Germline-derived CDR1 and CDR2 are SGHTS and YDEGEE. CDR3 in amino acids: CASHPGQGPREQYF. The CDR3 DNA reads TGTGCCAGTCATCCGGGACAGGGCCCGCGCGAGCAGTACTTC.

The rearrangement uses TRBV9 and TRBJ2-2; possible D gene TRBD1, 5 bases. Trimming left V 3 bases short and J 6 bases short, with 12 bases between. CDR3 length: 14 amino acids. CDR1 and CDR2 from the germline V gene are SGDLS and YYNGEE. This CDR3 reads CASSEGLKPGELFF. CDR3 nucleotide sequence: TGTGCCAGCAGCGAGGGGCTGAAGCCCGGGGAGCTGTTTTTT.

This clone was recorded a few times. V gene TRBV5-8 combines with J gene TRBJ2-7; 10 nucleotides align to TRBD1. CDR1 SGHTS and CDR2 YDEGEE come from the germline V gene. J lost 5 bases, V lost 6 bases, and 11 bases had no gene match. The CDR3 length is 15 residues. In nucleotides, the CDR3 is TGTGCCAGCACCCAATTGGGACAGGGGATCCACGAGCAGTACTTC. Its protein product is CASTQLGQGIHEQYF.

J is TRBJ2-7 and V is TRBV7-9, with D hard to call. The CDR3 length is 15 residues. V was pared by 6 bases and J by 2 bases, with 17 bases between. Germline V CDR1 and CDR2: SEHNR, FQNEAQ (reference sequence). CDR3 in amino acids: CASSFTDTIPYEQYF. Here the CDR3 DNA reads TGTGCCAGCAGTTTTACAGACACCATCCCCTACGAGCAGTACTTC.

The gene calls are TRBV19 and TRBJ1-2; tentative D call: TRBD1 (6 bases). Per germline, CDR1 LNHDA and CDR2 SQIVND (reference sequence). V was shortened by 0 bases and J by 4 bases, with 12 bases between the two germline ends. The CDR3 covers 15 residues. CDR3 nucleotides: TGTGCCAGTAGTATAGACAGGGGACCTGGCTATGGCTACACCTTC. Amino acid sequence: CASSIDRGPGYGYTF.

CDR3 sequence reads: CASSYTGNEQFF. For the CDR3, the DNA is TGTGCCAGCAGTTATACAGGGAATGAGCAGTTCTTC. The chain recombines TRBV5-6 with TRBJ2-1, with D perhaps matching TRBD1 (6 bases). Between the trimmed V and J ends, which lost 5 bases and 7 bases, there was a span of 10 bases. The CDR3 has 12 residues. Germline CDR1 reads SGHDT; CDR2 reads YYEEEE.

J is TRBJ1-1 and V is TRBV30; TRBD1 might be the D (6 bases). The CDR3 has 13 residues. The germline V gene encodes CDR1 GTSNPN and CDR2 SVGIG (reference sequence). Trimming took 3 bases from V and 2 from J, leaving 10 bases between them. CDR3 DNA sequence: TGTGCCTGGAGAGGGGGGGGAAACACTGAAGCTTTCTTT. This codes for CAWRGGGNTEAFF. Variable domain in full (rest from reference TRBV30 and TRBJ1-1): SQTIHQWPATLVQPVGSPLSLECTVEGTSNPNLYWYRQAAGRGLQLLFYSVGIGQISSEVPQNLSASRPQDRQFILSSKKLLLSDSGFYLCAWRGGGNTEAFFGQGTRLTVV.

This clone was recorded once. V and J are TRBV10-3 and TRBJ1-3; D is perhaps TRBD1 (6 bases). The CDR3 covers 16 residues. V dropped 2 bases and J dropped 2 bases, with 13 bases sitting between them. Germline CDR1 and CDR2: ENHRY and SYGVKD. This chain's CDR3 is CAISEPGQGTGNTIYF. CDR3 DNA sequence: TGTGCCATCAGTGAGCCTGGCCAGGGGACTGGAAACACCATATATTTT.

The chain uses TRBV18 and TRBJ2-5; D is possibly TRBD1 (8 bases). Germline V gene lookup returns CDR1 KGHSH and CDR2 LQKENI. The CDR3 length is 15 residues. With 6 bases removed from V and 5 bases from J, the gap between germline ends came to 19 bases. CDR3 nucleotide sequence: TGTGCCAGCTCGCCTAACAGGGGGGGCGCTGAGACCCAGTACTTC. Protein sequence: CASSPNRGGAETQYF.

This chain joins TRBV28 and TRBJ2-3; TRBD2 agrees at 14 bases. From germline, CDR1 is MDHEN and CDR2 SYDVKM. The length of the CDR3 is 18 residues. Trimming cost V 5 bases and J 4 bases; bases outside gene matches: 11. The chain's CDR3 is CASSPPPGLAGVADTQYF. The CDR3 bases are TGTGCCAGCAGTCCCCCTCCGGGACTAGCGGGAGTGGCAGATACGCAGTATTTT.

The chain carries TRBV7-8 and TRBJ2-2; TRBD2 matches at 10 bases. The V gene's germline CDR1 is SGHVS and CDR2 FQNEAQ. There are 19 residues in the CDR3. V lost 2 bases to trimming and J lost 6 bases; unmatched junction nucleotides: 15. CDR3 protein: CASSLRIAPAGGQAGELFF. The CDR3 nucleotides read TGTGCCAGCAGCTTAAGGATCGCGCCAGCGGGGGGGCAGGCCGGGGAGCTGTTTTTT.

The chain joins TRBV2 to TRBJ2-1, with 9 bases lining up with TRBD2. The CDR3 has 16 amino acids. V was pared by 6 bases and J by 0 bases, with 6 bases of the junction left unmatched. Germline assignment: CDR1 SNHLY and CDR2 FYNNEI. CDR3 in amino acids: CASRSDSGSSYNEQFF. The CDR3 coding sequence is TGTGCCAGCAGATCCGATAGCGGGAGCTCCTACAATGAGCAGTTCTTC.

The chain is built from TRBV7-9 and TRBJ1-4; weak D call: TRBD1 (6 bases). Per the germline V gene, CDR1 is SEHNR and CDR2 is FQNEAQ (reference sequence). The CDR3 length is 15 residues. V dropped 5 bases and J dropped 7 bases, with 17 bases sitting between them. CDR3 region: CASSHEDSWGEKLFF. The CDR3 nucleotides read TGTGCCAGCAGCCATGAGGACAGTTGGGGTGAAAAACTGTTTTTT.

The chain recombines TRBV7-9 with TRBJ1-5, with TRBD1 matching 9 bases. The CDR3 runs to 12 residues. The junction had 4 bases not matched to a gene; V was cut back by 11 bases and J by 5 bases. The germline gives CDR1 SEHNR, CDR2 FQNEAQ (reference sequence). CDR3 protein: CAGRTGDQPQHF. The DNA for the CDR3 is TGTGCCGGCCGGACAGGGGATCAGCCCCAGCATTTT.

J is TRBJ1-2 and V is TRBV30; weak D call: TRBD1 (5 bases). Trimming cost V 1 base and J 4 bases, with 7 bases left between them. This CDR3 spans 12 amino acids. CDR1 and CDR2 (germline): GTSNPN, SVGIG (reference sequence). CDR3 nucleotide sequence: TGTGCCTGGAGTGACGACAGCTATGGCTACACCTTC. This gives the protein CAWSDDSYGYTF.

This sequence joins TRBV9 and TRBJ2-3; weak D call: TRBD2 (6 bases). V lost 4 bases, J lost 3 bases, and 15 bases lay in between. The germline V gene encodes CDR1 SGDLS and CDR2 YYNGEE. The CDR3 sequence is 15 residues long. In nucleotides, the CDR3 is TGTGCCAGCAGCCCCCTGGGGAGCGGGACAGATACGCAGTATTTT. It codes for CASSPLGSGTDTQYF.

This sequence joins TRBV15 and TRBJ1-5, with TRBD1 as a possible D gene (5 bases). Germline V CDR1 and CDR2: LNHNV, YYDKDF (reference sequence). There are 14 residues in the CDR3. Trimming cost V 0 bases and J 2 bases, with 5 bases left between them. The CDR3 DNA sequence: TGTGCCACCAGCAGAGAAGGGGGCAATCAGCCCCAGCATTTT. It specifies CATSREGGNQPQHF.

The chain employs TRBV19 and TRBJ1-5, with TRBD1 as a possible D gene (6 bases). The CDR3 totals 15 residues. Trimming left V 3 bases short and J 1 base short, with 10 bases between. Germline V gene data show CDR1 as LNHDA and CDR2 as SQIVND (reference sequence). CDR3 residues: CASSIQGLSNQPQHF. The DNA for the CDR3 is TGTGCCAGTAGTATTCAGGGGCTAAGCAATCAGCCCCAGCATTTT.